This TCR beta chain was recovered during a study of metastatic and nonmetastatic thyroid tumors. Study information: Where malignant and benign thyroid patients were concerned, repertoires were compared across blood and tumor or nodule tissue. Study-wide findings and caveats: It was reportedly found that TCR beta diversity was significantly higher in malignant thyroid tumors than in benign nodules, a difference seen in both blood and tumor samples.

In the authors' workflow: Clinicopathological groups of papillary thyroid cancer showed CDR3 differences that were used to build a distant-metastasis classifier. TCRdb reprocessed the PCR reads using MiXCR. TCRdb, rather than the study authors, made the V and J calls. The sample yields 7,000 to 8,500 clones, less than 30% seen once. Points on this clone: Its cognate antigen is unknown.

Treatment of any kind had been given to no patient before thyroid surgery. The CDR3 covers 13 residues. After removal of 6 bases from V and 9 bases from J, the junction contained 9 bases not matched to a gene. The gene calls are TRBV12-3 or TRBV12-4 and TRBJ2-7; TRBD1 aligns across 9 bases. The TCR sequence derives from a female donor with papillary thyroid cancer or a benign thyroid nodule (not recorded which). Some clones in this sample may be carry-over from other donors' samples. The source material was tumor tissue. The CDR3 protein is CASRDRGRDGQYF. CDR3 bases: TGTGCCAGCAGGGACAGGGGACGGGACGGGCAGTACTTC.